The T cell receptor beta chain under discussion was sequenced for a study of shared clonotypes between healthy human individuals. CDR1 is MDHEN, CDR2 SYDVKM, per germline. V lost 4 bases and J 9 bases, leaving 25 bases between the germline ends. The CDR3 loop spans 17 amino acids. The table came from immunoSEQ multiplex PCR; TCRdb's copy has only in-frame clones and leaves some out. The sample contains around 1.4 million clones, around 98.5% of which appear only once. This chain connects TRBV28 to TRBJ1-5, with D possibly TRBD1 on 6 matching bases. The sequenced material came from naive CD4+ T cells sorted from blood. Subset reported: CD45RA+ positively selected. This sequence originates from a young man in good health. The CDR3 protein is CASSSGSGGPTLGPQHF. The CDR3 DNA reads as TGTGCCAGCAGTTCCGGTTCGGGGGGCCCCACTCTCGGGCCCCAGCATTTT.